One and the same sample provided the 8 T cell receptor beta chains below, sequenced in a study of blood T cell repertoires in COVID-19. Clones were sequenced by immunoSEQ multiplex PCR, and TCRdb holds only the in-frame ones, with some missing. The data contain 95,000 to 100,000 clones, more than 80% of them seen just once; the ten biggest clones take up approximately 22%. Sequenced: peripheral blood. Source of these receptors: a human donor in a cohort sampled during active COVID-19.

The rearrangement joins TRBV5-5 to TRBJ1-2; D may be TRBD1 (6 bases). Trimming left V 4 bases short and J 0 bases short, with 16 bases between. The CDR3 length is 16 residues. CDR1 and CDR2 from the germline V gene are SGHKS and YYEKEE (reference sequence). CDR3 nucleotide sequence: TGTGCCAGCAGCCCGAACCCCGGGACAACTAACTATGGCTACACCTTC. Translation gives CASSPNPGTTNYGYTF. The full variable domain, completed using reference TRBV5-5 and TRBJ1-2, is DAGVTQSPTHLIKTRGQQVTLRCSPISGHKSVSWYQQVLGQGPQFIFQYYEKEERGRGNFPDRFSARQFPNYSSELNVNALLLGDSALYLCASSPNPGTTNYGYTFGSGTRLTVV.

J is TRBJ2-2 and V is TRBV6-1, with 9 positions matching TRBD1. J was trimmed by 5 bases and V by 6 bases; bases with no gene match: 7. The CDR3 extends over 15 amino acids. Per the germline V gene, CDR1 is MNHNS and CDR2 is SASEGT. CDR3 loop: CASSSGTGWTGELFF. The CDR3 region has the DNA TGTGCCAGCAGCAGCGGGACAGGGTGGACCGGGGAGCTGTTTTTT.

Only a few counts were recorded for this clone. The chain combines TRBV19 with TRBJ1-2; maybe TRBD1 (5 bases). The V and J ends lost 6 bases and 4 bases respectively, with 12 bases between them. The CDR3 runs 13 residues. Germline loops: CDR1 LNHDA, CDR2 SQIVND (reference sequence). CDR3: CASSETATYGYTF. The DNA of the CDR3 is TGTGCCAGTAGCGAGACAGCTACCTATGGCTACACCTTC.

The V and J genes are TRBV3-1 (or the pseudogene TRBV3-2) and TRBJ2-3; D gene unclear. The germline V gene encodes CDR1 LGHDT and CDR2 YNNKEL (reference sequence). V was trimmed by 0 bases and J by 10 bases, leaving 14 bases between them. CDR3 length equals 14 residues. This chain's CDR3 is CASSQDLAQRAQYF. The CDR3, as DNA: TGTGCCAGCAGCCAAGATTTGGCCCAGCGCGCGCAGTATTTT.

The J gene is TRBJ1-3, the V gene TRBV6-5; D remains unclear. Germline-derived CDR1 and CDR2 are MNHEY and SVGAGI. Trimming shortened V by 6 bases and J by 0 bases, and 9 bases separated the two germline ends. The CDR3 loop spans 14 amino acids. The DNA for the CDR3 is TGTGCCAGCAGGTCGGGATACTCTGGAAACACCATATATTTT. As protein: CASRSGYSGNTIYF.

This chain links TRBV7-2 with TRBJ2-2; D ambiguous. V was pared by 5 bases and J by 4 bases, with 11 bases between. The length of the CDR3 is 14 residues. Germline-derived CDR1 and CDR2 are SGHTA and FQGNSA. The CDR3 region is CASSPYRRTGELFF. CDR3 DNA sequence: TGTGCCAGCAGCCCCTACCGTCGCACCGGGGAGCTGTTTTTT.

The V and J genes are TRBV18 and TRBJ2-3; TRBD1 agrees at 8 bases. V gave up 3 bases and J gave up 5 bases; unmatched junction bases: 1. Germline V gene lookup returns CDR1 KGHSH and CDR2 LQKENI. This CDR3 has 13 amino acids. The CDR3 DNA follows: TGTGCCAGCTCACCCACAGGGGGAGATACGCAGTATTTT. This sequence encodes CASSPTGGDTQYF.

This clone was detected only a few times. The J gene is TRBJ1-3, the V gene TRBV28; possible D gene TRBD1, 5 bases. The V end was cut by 7 bases, the J end by 4 bases, with 11 bases between. The CDR3 runs to 13 residues. Germline assignment: CDR1 MDHEN and CDR2 SYDVKM. The CDR3 spells CASTRQPGNTIYF. DNA for the CDR3: TGTGCCAGCACCCGACAGCCCGGAAACACCATATATTTT. The whole variable domain, remainder taken from reference TRBV28 and TRBJ1-3, is DVKVTQSSRYLVKRTGEKVFLECVQDMDHENMFWYRQDPGLGLRLIYFSYDVKMKEKGDIPEGYSVSREKKERFSLILESASTNQTSMYLCASTRQPGNTIYFGEGSWLTVV.